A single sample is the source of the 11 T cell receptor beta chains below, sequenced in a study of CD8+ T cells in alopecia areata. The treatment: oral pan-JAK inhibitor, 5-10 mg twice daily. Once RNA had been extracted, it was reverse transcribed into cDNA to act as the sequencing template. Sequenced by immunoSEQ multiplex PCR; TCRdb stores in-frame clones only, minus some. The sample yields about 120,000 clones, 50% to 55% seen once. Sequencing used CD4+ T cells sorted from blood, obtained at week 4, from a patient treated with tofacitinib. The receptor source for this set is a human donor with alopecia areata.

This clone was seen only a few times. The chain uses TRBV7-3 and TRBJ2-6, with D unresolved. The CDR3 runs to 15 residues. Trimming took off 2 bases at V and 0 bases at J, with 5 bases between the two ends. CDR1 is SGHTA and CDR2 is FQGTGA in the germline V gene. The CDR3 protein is CASSLDVSGANVLTF. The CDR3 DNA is TGTGCCAGCAGCTTAGACGTCTCTGGGGCCAACGTCCTGACTTTC.

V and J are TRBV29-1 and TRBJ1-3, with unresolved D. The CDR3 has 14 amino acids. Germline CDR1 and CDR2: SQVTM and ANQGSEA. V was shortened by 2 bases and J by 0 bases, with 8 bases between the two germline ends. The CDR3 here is CSVERRSSGNTIYF. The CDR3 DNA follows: TGCAGCGTTGAAAGGCGGAGCTCTGGAAACACCATATATTTT.

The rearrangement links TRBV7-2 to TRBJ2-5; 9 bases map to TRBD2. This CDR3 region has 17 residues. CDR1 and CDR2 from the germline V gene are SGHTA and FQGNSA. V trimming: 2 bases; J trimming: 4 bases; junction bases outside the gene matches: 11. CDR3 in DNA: TGTGCCAGCAGCTTAAGGGGGGTAGCGGGAGTGAGAGAGACCCAGTACTTC. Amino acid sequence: CASSLRGVAGVRETQYF.

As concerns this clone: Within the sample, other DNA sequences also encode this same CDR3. The CDR3 reads CASSLGQQETQYF. The CDR3 DNA reads as TGCGCCAGCAGCTTGGGGCAGCAAGAGACCCAGTACTTC. This rearrangement joins TRBV5-1 to TRBJ2-5; D not resolved. The CDR3 is 13 residues long. V dropped 0 bases and J dropped 2 bases, with 5 bases sitting between them. Germline V lookup: CDR1 SGHRS, CDR2 YFSETQ.

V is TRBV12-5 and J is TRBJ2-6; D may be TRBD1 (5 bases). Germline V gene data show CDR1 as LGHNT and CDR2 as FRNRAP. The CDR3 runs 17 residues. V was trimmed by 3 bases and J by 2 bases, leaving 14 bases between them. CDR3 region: CASGFNAGLAGANVLTF. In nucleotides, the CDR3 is TGTGCTAGTGGTTTTAACGCAGGGCTGGCTGGGGCCAACGTCCTGACTTTC. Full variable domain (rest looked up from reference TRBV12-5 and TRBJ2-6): DARVTQTPRHKVTEMGQEVTMRCQPILGHNTVFWYRQTMMQGLELLAYFRNRAPLDDSGMPKDRFSAEMPDATLATLKIQPSEPRDSAVYFCASGFNAGLAGANVLTFGAGSRLTVL.

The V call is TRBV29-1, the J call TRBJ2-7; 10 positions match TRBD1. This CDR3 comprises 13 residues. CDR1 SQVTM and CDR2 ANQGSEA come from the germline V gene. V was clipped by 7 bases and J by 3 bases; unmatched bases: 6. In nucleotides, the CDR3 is TGCAGCGCCGAGGGGACAGGGGTCTACGAGCAGTACTTC. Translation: CSAEGTGVYEQYF.

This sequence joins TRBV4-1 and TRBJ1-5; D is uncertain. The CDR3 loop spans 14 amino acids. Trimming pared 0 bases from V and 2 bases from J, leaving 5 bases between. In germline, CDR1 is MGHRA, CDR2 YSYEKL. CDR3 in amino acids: CASSQEWGNQPQHF. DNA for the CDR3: TGCGCCAGCAGCCAAGAATGGGGCAATCAGCCCCAGCATTTT.

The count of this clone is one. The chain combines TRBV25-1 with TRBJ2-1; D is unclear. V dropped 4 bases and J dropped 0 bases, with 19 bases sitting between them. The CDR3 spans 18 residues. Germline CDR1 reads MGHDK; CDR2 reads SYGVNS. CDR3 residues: CASSGPGHELSSYNEQFF. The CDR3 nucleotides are TGTGCCAGCAGTGGGCCGGGCCATGAATTATCCTCCTACAATGAGCAGTTCTTC.

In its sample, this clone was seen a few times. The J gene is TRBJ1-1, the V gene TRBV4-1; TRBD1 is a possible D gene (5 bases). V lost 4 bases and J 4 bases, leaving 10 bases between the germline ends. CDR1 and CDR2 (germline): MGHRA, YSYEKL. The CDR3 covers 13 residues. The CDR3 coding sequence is TGCGCCAGCAGCCGGGGGGGACTCACTGAAGCTTTCTTT. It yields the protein CASSRGGLTEAFF.

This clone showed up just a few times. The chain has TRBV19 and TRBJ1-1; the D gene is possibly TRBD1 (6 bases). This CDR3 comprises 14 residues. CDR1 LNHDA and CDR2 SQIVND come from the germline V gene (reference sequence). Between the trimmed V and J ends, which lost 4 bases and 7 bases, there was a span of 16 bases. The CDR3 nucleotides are TGTGCCAGTAGTACGGATCTCAGGGGCTTTGAAGCTTTCTTT. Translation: CASSTDLRGFEAFF. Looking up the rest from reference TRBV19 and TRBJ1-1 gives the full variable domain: DGGITQSPKYLFRKEGQNVTLSCEQNLNHDAMYWYRQDPGQGLRLIYYSQIVNDFQKGDIAEGYSVSREKKESFPLTVTSAQKNPTAFYLCASSTDLRGFEAFFGQGTRLTVV.

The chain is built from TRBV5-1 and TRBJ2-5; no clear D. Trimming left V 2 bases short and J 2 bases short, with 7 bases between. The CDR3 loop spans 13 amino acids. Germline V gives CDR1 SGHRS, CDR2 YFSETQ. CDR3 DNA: TGCGCCAGCAGCTTTGGCCAGCAAGAGACCCAGTACTTC. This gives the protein CASSFGQQETQYF. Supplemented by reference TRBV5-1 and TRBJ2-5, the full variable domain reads KAGVTQTPRYLIKTRGQQVTLSCSPISGHRSVSWYQQTPGQGLQFLFEYFSETQRNKGNFPGRFSGRQFSNSRSEMNVSTLELGDSALYLCASSFGQQETQYFGPGTRLLVL.